This record looks at one TCR beta chain sequence and its context. Its matching antigen is unknown. This sample is part of a study of T cells in tumors after PD-1 blockade. Study findings and constraints: Roughly 40% of tumor TCR clonotypes were also found in blood.

V shed 1 base and J shed 8 bases, with 14 bases lying between them. There are 14 residues in the CDR3. Germline values: CDR1 SEHNR, CDR2 FQNEAQ (reference sequence). Sequenced by immunoSEQ multiplex PCR; TCRdb stores in-frame clones only, minus some. The sample has around 51,000 clones, about 85% seen once; the top ten hold 4% to 4.5%. This clonotype was obtained from a human donor with basal cell carcinoma. Sequenced here: PBMCs, sampled before anti-PD-1 treatment. This chain uses TRBV7-9 with TRBJ1-2; weak D call: TRBD1 (6 bases). The CDR3 is CASSLGTAQQGYTF. The CDR3 DNA reads TGTGCCAGCAGCTTAGGGACAGCCCAGCAGGGCTACACCTTC.